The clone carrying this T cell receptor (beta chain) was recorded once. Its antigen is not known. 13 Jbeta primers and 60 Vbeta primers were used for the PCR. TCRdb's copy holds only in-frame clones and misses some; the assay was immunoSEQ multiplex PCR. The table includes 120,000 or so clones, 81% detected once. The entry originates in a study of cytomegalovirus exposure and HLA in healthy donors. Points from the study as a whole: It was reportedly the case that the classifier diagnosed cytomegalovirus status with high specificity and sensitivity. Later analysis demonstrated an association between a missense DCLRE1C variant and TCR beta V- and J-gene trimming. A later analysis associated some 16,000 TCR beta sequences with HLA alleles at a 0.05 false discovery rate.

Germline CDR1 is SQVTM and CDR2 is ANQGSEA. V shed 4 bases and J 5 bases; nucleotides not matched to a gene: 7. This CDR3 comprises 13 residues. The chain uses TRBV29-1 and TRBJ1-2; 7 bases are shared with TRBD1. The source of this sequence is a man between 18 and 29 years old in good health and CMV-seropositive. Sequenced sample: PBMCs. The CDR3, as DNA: TGCAGCGTTGTCTTAGGGACAGAGTATGGCTACACCTTC. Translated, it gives CSVVLGTEYGYTF.